Below are 22 T cell receptor beta chains sequenced from a single sample in a study of shared clonotypes between healthy human individuals. Data came from immunoSEQ multiplex PCR; TCRdb stores just in-frame clones and leaves some out. The sample lists about 2.4 million clones; approximately 94% were seen once. The sequencing sample was made of naive CD4+ T cells from PBMCs. Subset reported: CD45RA+ positively selected. The receptors stem from a man aged 18 to 30 in good health. Some clones in this sample may be carry-over from other donors' samples.

The V and J genes are TRBV6-4 and TRBJ2-1, with a possible D match to TRBD1 (7 bases). The V gene's germline CDR1 is MRHNA and CDR2 SNTAGT. The CDR3 is 15 amino acids. The V end was cut by 4 bases, the J end by 6 bases, with 16 bases between. In nucleotides, the CDR3 is TGTGCCAGCAGTGTGACGGAGGGGGCCCTCAATGAGCAGTTCTTC. This encodes CASSVTEGALNEQFF.

This sequence joins TRBV19 and TRBJ1-1, with TRBD1 identical over 11 bases. Trimming at V came to 7 bases and at J to 11 bases, leaving 15 bases not matched to a gene. Germline CDR1 LNHDA, CDR2 SQIVND (reference sequence). This CDR3 spans 15 amino acids. The CDR3 protein is CASTLGQGGFYEAFF. The CDR3 bases are TGTGCCAGTACCCTGGGACAGGGGGGCTTCTATGAGGCTTTCTTT.

V gene TRBV4-2 combines with J gene TRBJ2-7; perhaps D is TRBD1 or TRBD2 (7 bases each). CDR1 is LGHNA, CDR2 YNFKEQ, per germline. The CDR3 has 15 residues. The V end lost 1 base, the J end lost 2 bases, and 12 bases lay between the germline ends. The CDR3 here is CASSQAGGGTYEQYF. In nucleotides, the CDR3 is TGTGCCAGCAGCCAAGCAGGGGGAGGGACCTACGAGCAGTACTTC.

This clone was picked up one time. The chain joins TRBV28 to TRBJ2-7, with TRBD2 matching 14 bases. The trim removed 2 bases at V and 9 bases at J, leaving 6 bases unmatched. CDR1 is MDHEN and CDR2 is SYDVKM in the germline V gene. The CDR3 has 15 amino acids. The CDR3 nucleotides are TGTGCCAGCAGTTTACAGGGACTAGCGGGGGCCCGGCAGTACTTC. Translated: CASSLQGLAGARQYF. Full variable domain (remainder filled in from reference TRBV28 and TRBJ2-7): DVKVTQSSRYLVKRTGEKVFLECVQDMDHENMFWYRQDPGLGLRLIYFSYDVKMKEKGDIPEGYSVSREKKERFSLILESASTNQTSMYLCASSLQGLAGARQYFGPGTRLTVT.

The CDR3 sequence: CASSYGGGRYYEQYF. The CDR3 region has the DNA TGTGCCAGCAGTTATGGGGGGGGCAGATACTACGAGCAGTACTTC. V usage is TRBV6-6 and J usage is TRBJ2-5; TRBD2 might be the D (7 bases). TRBJ2-7 matches the DNA end more closely, so the J call is doubtful. Germline-derived CDR1 and CDR2 are MNHNY and SVGAGI (reference sequence). CDR3 size: 15 residues.

The chain is built from TRBV6-5 and TRBJ2-3, with 7 positions matching TRBD2. The trim removed 8 bases at V and 0 bases at J, leaving 2 bases unmatched. Germline values: CDR1 MNHEY, CDR2 SVGAGI. The CDR3 contains 13 residues. In DNA, the CDR3 is TGTGCCAGCTTTAGCGGGAGCACAGATACGCAGTATTTT. The encoded protein is CASFSGSTDTQYF.

V and J are TRBV6-1 and TRBJ2-5; the D gene is possibly TRBD2 (5 bases). Trimming pared 3 bases from V and 2 bases from J, leaving 13 bases between. This CDR3 is built from 15 residues. The germline gives CDR1 MNHNS, CDR2 SASEGT. CDR3 nucleotides: TGTGCCAGCAGTGATCCGGACGGAGGACAAGAGACCCAGTACTTC. Residues: CASSDPDGGQETQYF.

The rearrangement joins TRBV7-7 to TRBJ2-1; 8 nucleotides line up with TRBD2. V lost 4 bases and J lost 9; bases outside the gene matches: 8. Germline CDR1 is SSHAT and CDR2 is FNYEAQ (reference sequence). The CDR3 spans 14 residues. The chain's CDR3 is CASSSGLAPSEQFF. The CDR3 DNA follows: TGTGCCAGCAGCTCCGGACTAGCTCCCAGTGAGCAGTTCTTC.

The chain is built from TRBV5-6 and TRBJ2-1, with 11 bases identical to TRBD2. The V gene end was trimmed by 3 bases and the J gene end by 5 bases; junction bases not matched to a gene: 7. This CDR3 has 16 residues. Germline V gene data show CDR1 as SGHDT and CDR2 as YYEEEE. The CDR3 region is CASSSGLAGGHNEQFF. The CDR3 nucleotides read TGTGCCAGCAGCTCTGGGCTAGCGGGAGGCCACAATGAGCAGTTCTTC.

The count of this clone is one. The genes are TRBV14 and TRBJ1-2, with 9 bases lining up with TRBD1. The CDR3 loop spans 15 amino acids. Germline V gives CDR1 SGHDN, CDR2 FVKESK. V was pared by 2 bases and J by 6 bases, with 7 bases of the junction left unmatched. The CDR3 DNA is TGTGCCAGCAGCCAATTACGGACAGGGGAGAATGGCTACACCTTC. Its translation: CASSQLRTGENGYTF.

The J gene is TRBJ1-1, the V gene TRBV5-1; 8 bases match TRBD1. This CDR3 has 13 residues. V lost 5 bases and J lost 4; bases outside the gene matches: 4. Germline lookup yields CDR1 SGHRS and CDR2 YFSETQ. The CDR3 nucleotides read TGCGCCAGCAGGACAGGGGCGGTCACTGAAGCTTTCTTT. As protein: CASRTGAVTEAFF. Supplemented by reference TRBV5-1 and TRBJ1-1, the full variable domain reads KAGVTQTPRYLIKTRGQQVTLSCSPISGHRSVSWYQQTPGQGLQFLFEYFSETQRNKGNFPGRFSGRQFSNSRSEMNVSTLELGDSALYLCASRTGAVTEAFFGQGTRLTVV.

The chain is built from TRBV2 and TRBJ1-5; D may be TRBD1 (6 bases). The CDR3 covers 15 residues. Germline CDR1 reads SNHLY; CDR2 reads FYNNEI. V lost 6 bases, J lost 6 bases, and 18 bases lay in between. The CDR3 DNA sequence: TGTGCCAGCAGCAAACAGGGCTCGGTAAGTCAGCCCCAGCATTTT. As protein: CASSKQGSVSQPQHF.

This sequence joins TRBV5-4 and TRBJ2-1; 9 positions agree with TRBD2. V dropped 4 bases and J dropped 3; count of bases not matched to a gene: 20. The CDR3 contains 20 residues. The germline gives CDR1 SGHNT, CDR2 YYREEE (reference sequence). Here the CDR3 DNA reads TGTGCCAGCAGCCCCCCAGGGGCTAGCGGGAAAAAGGCGATCTACAATGAGCAGTTCTTC. Amino acid sequence: CASSPPGASGKKAIYNEQFF.

The chain links TRBV5-1 to TRBJ2-7, with a tentative D call TRBD1 (5 bases). Germline assignment: CDR1 SGHRS and CDR2 YFSETQ. The germline V and J ends were trimmed by 0 bases and 7 bases, with 11 bases remaining between them. This CDR3 is 13 amino acids long. For the CDR3, the DNA is TGCGCCAGCAGCTTGGAGGTCAGGGTGGAGCAGTACTTC. As protein: CASSLEVRVEQYF.

This sequence joins TRBV6-6 and TRBJ2-1; 11 bases align to TRBD2. The J segment lost 7 bases and the V segment lost 6 bases, leaving 11 bases of the junction unmatched. CDR3 length: 16 amino acids. Germline assignment: CDR1 MNHNY and CDR2 SVGAGI (reference sequence). CDR3 protein: CASRSPGLAARNEQFF. Here the CDR3 DNA reads TGTGCCAGCAGAAGCCCGGGACTAGCGGCTAGGAATGAGCAGTTCTTC.

V usage is TRBV19 and J usage is TRBJ2-3, with D perhaps matching TRBD1 (6 bases). The CDR3 length is 16 residues. CDR1 and CDR2 (germline): LNHDA, SQIVND (reference sequence). V gave up 3 bases and J gave up 6 bases, with 19 bases separating them. The CDR3 DNA is TGTGCCAGTAGTATTATCGTCGGACAGCGGACGGATACGCAGTATTTT. Protein: CASSIIVGQRTDTQYF.

The rearrangement links TRBV27 to TRBJ2-1; D remains unclear. This CDR3 contains 15 residues. V lost 0 bases and J lost 7, with 13 bases in between. Germline CDR1 is MNHEY and CDR2 is SMNVEV (reference sequence). CDR3 nucleotides: TGTGCCAGCAGTTTATCCCCCGGTCTGTGGAATGAGCAGTTCTTC. Translated, it gives CASSLSPGLWNEQFF.

The chain couples TRBV19 to TRBJ2-7; D is possibly TRBD1 (5 bases). The CDR3 is 11 amino acids. Germline V gene sequence: CDR1 LNHDA, CDR2 SQIVND (reference sequence). Between the trimmed V and J ends, which lost 10 bases and 2 bases, there was a span of 9 bases. In nucleotides, the CDR3 is TGTGCCACGAAGACAGCCTACGAGCAGTACTTC. As protein: CATKTAYEQYF.

The V and J genes are TRBV4-2 and TRBJ1-6, with D perhaps TRBD1 (6 bases). From germline, CDR1 is LGHNA and CDR2 YNFKEQ. V gave up 2 bases and J gave up 7 bases, with 9 bases separating them. The CDR3 has 14 amino acids. The CDR3 is CASSQQGQNSPLHF. The CDR3 nucleotides are TGTGCCAGCAGCCAACAGGGGCAAAATTCACCCCTCCACTTT.

The chain is built from TRBV18 and TRBJ2-6, with D perhaps TRBD1 or TRBD2 (5 bases each). Trimming shortened V by 3 bases and J by 0 bases, and 12 bases separated the two germline ends. The CDR3 totals 17 residues. From germline, CDR1 is KGHSH and CDR2 LQKENI. For the CDR3, the DNA is TGTGCCAGCTCACCGTCGTCGGGGCTCTCTGGGGCCAACGTCCTGACTTTC. It codes for CASSPSSGLSGANVLTF.

J is TRBJ1-1 and V is TRBV5-1, with a tentative D call TRBD1 (6 bases). The ends were cut back, 4 bases at V and 11 bases at J, with 24 bases in the middle. The CDR3 covers 15 residues. CDR1 SGHRS and CDR2 YFSETQ come from the germline V gene. DNA for the CDR3: TGCGCCAGCAGCCCGGCCGGGGGGCGGGAGGGTGAGGCTTTCTTT. It translates to CASSPAGGREGEAFF. The whole variable domain, remainder taken from reference TRBV5-1 and TRBJ1-1, is KAGVTQTPRYLIKTRGQQVTLSCSPISGHRSVSWYQQTPGQGLQFLFEYFSETQRNKGNFPGRFSGRQFSNSRSEMNVSTLELGDSALYLCASSPAGGREGEAFFGQGTRLTVV.

The V gene is TRBV19, the J gene TRBJ1-5, with 8 bases fitting TRBD1. V dropped 7 bases and J dropped 5; count of bases not matched to a gene: 4. This CDR3 is 13 amino acids long. The germline V gene has CDR1 LNHDA and CDR2 SQIVND (reference sequence). The CDR3 DNA is TGTGCCAGTAAAGGACAGGGCGATCAGCCCCAGCATTTT. Its translation is CASKGQGDQPQHF. The complete variable domain, with remaining parts taken from reference TRBV19 and TRBJ1-5, reads DGGITQSPKYLFRKEGQNVTLSCEQNLNHDAMYWYRQDPGQGLRLIYYSQIVNDFQKGDIAEGYSVSREKKESFPLTVTSAQKNPTAFYLCASKGQGDQPQHFGDGTRLSIL.